Listed below are T cell receptor beta chains from one sample, sequenced in a study of OX40 agonist ivuxolimab in advanced cancers. Clones were read by immunoSEQ multiplex PCR, and TCRdb kept only the in-frame ones, dropping some. Of about 71,000 clones listed, more than 85% are singletons. The sample consisted of CD4+ or CD8+ T cells sorted from blood, taken in a trial of the OX40 agonist ivuxolimab. The source of these receptors is an adult with an advanced solid tumor such as melanoma, head and neck, liver or kidney cancer. Each CDR3 is given with its conserved first and last residue. A D gene is named only where the DNA matches it firmly. Some rows mark clone size as missing; the rest say once, few, many or name a class of expanded clone.

clone_size | d_call | j_call | v_call | cdr3_aa | cdr3_nt
once | TRBD1 | TRBJ1-2 | TRBV29-1 | CSVGDSGYTF | TGCAGCGTGGGGGACAGTGGCTACACCTTC
. | TRBD1 | TRBJ2-7 | TRBV19 | CASSIHRGGYEQYF | TGTGCCAGTAGTATCCACAGGGGTGGGTACGAGCAGTACTTC
. | . | TRBJ1-2 | TRBV20-1 | CSALDFGYTF | TGCAGTGCTCTGGACTTTGGCTACACCTTC
. | . | TRBJ2-3 | TRBV19 | CASRFASTDTQYF | TGTGCCAGTAGATTCGCTAGCACAGATACGCAGTATTTT
. | . | TRBJ2-2 | TRBV19 | CASSINRNTGELFF | TGTGCCAGTAGTATAAACAGGAACACCGGGGAGCTGTTTTTT
. | . | TRBJ2-7 | TRBV10-1 | CAASDAGEQYF | TGCGCCGCTTCAGATGCGGGGGAGCAGTACTTC
once | TRBD2 | TRBJ2-2 | TRBV5-1 | CASSLTLAGTNTGELFF | TGCGCCAGCAGCTTGACCCTAGCGGGGACGAACACCGGGGAGCTGTTTTTT
. | TRBD2 | TRBJ2-7 | TRBV4-2 | CASSQPRTSGSSYEQYF | TGTGCCAGCAGCCAACCCCGGACTAGCGGGAGTTCCTACGAGCAGTACTTC
. | . | TRBJ2-7 | TRBV5-1 | CASSLYEGEQYF | TGCGCCAGCAGCCTATATGAGGGCGAGCAGTACTTC
. | . | TRBJ2-3 | TRBV11-3 | CASSLPGSDTDTQYF | TGTGCCAGCAGCCTCCCAGGGTCAGACACAGATACGCAGTATTTT
. | . | TRBJ2-5 | TRBV7-8 | CASSPRETQYF | TGTGCCAGCAGCCCCCGGGAGACCCAGTACTTC
. | TRBD1 | TRBJ2-1 | TRBV5-8 | CASSLGTGNNEQFF | TGTGCCAGCAGCTTGGGGACAGGGAACAATGAGCAGTTCTTC
few | . | TRBJ1-4 | TRBV5-1 | CASSLAGDEKLFF | TGCGCCAGCAGCTTGGCTGGGGATGAAAAACTGTTTTTT
. | . | TRBJ2-1 | TRBV7-2 | CASTIAPSYNEQFF | TGTGCCAGCACCATAGCGCCCTCCTACAATGAGCAGTTCTTC
. | . | TRBJ2-3 | TRBV10-3 | CAISEGRSSTDTQYF | TGTGCCATCAGTGAGGGGCGGTCTAGCACAGATACGCAGTATTTT
. | TRBD1 | TRBJ1-1 | TRBV6-5 | CASSGDRGVGEAFF | TGTGCCAGCAGTGGGGACAGGGGTGTCGGGGAAGCTTTCTTT